This is a list of T cell receptor beta chains from one sample in a study of post-analysis software for immune sequencing data. One entry per CDR3 protein results from TCRdb running MiXCR on the PCR reads. The data contain a few hundred thousand distinct CDR3 sequences, about 40% of them singletons. Specimen: blood. The receptors derive from a girl aged 5-17 years with multiple sclerosis. Each CDR3 is given with its conserved first and last residue. D genes are given only for firm matches. Expanded clones get a size class; other rows say once, few or many, or leave the size out.

CDR3 DNA: TGTGCCAGCAGCTTCGACGGGGGGGCCAGTTACGAGCAGTTCTTC
CDR3 protein: CASSFDGGASYEQFF
V gene: TRBV7-2
D gene: TRBD2
clone size: .
J gene: TRBJ2-1

CDR3 DNA: TGCAGTGCTAGAGATAATCTATCTGGGGCCAACGTCCTGACTTTC
CDR3 protein: CSARDNLSGANVLTF
V gene: TRBV20-1
D gene: .
clone size: once
J gene: TRBJ2-6

CDR3 DNA: TGCAGTGCTCTCCAGGGGACAACTAATGAAAAACTGTTTTTT
CDR3 protein: CSALQGTTNEKLFF
V gene: TRBV20-1
D gene: .
clone size: .
J gene: TRBJ1-4

CDR3 DNA: TGTGCCAGCAGCCTTCGCGGAGGGGGTACCACTAACTACGGCTACACCTTC
CDR3 protein: CASSLRGGGTTNYGYTF
V gene: TRBV5-5
D gene: .
clone size: .
J gene: TRBJ1-2

CDR3 DNA: TGCGCCAGCAGCCAAGAGGGTCGGCAAAACAAAGCTTTCTTT
CDR3 protein: CASSQEGRQNKAFF
V gene: TRBV4-1
D gene: .
clone size: .
J gene: TRBJ1-1

CDR3 DNA: TGCAGCGTTGTAGGGTCTCTTGGCTACACCTTC
CDR3 protein: CSVVGSLGYTF
V gene: TRBV29-1
D gene: .
clone size: many
J gene: TRBJ1-2

CDR3 DNA: TGTGCCAGCAGCCAAGATCGATACAGGCAAGAGACCCAGTACTTC
CDR3 protein: CASSQDRYRQETQYF
V gene: TRBV14
D gene: .
clone size: .
J gene: TRBJ2-5

CDR3 DNA: TGCGCCAGCAGCTTCGCTAGCGGGTCCTACAATGAGCAGTTCTTC
CDR3 protein: CASSFASGSYNEQFF
V gene: TRBV5-1
D gene: TRBD2
clone size: many
J gene: TRBJ2-1

CDR3 DNA: TGCGCCAGCAGGAGCAGGGGAGGCTACACCTTC
CDR3 protein: CASRSRGGYTF
V gene: TRBV4-1
D gene: .
clone size: many
J gene: TRBJ1-2

CDR3 DNA: TGCGCCAGCAGCCAAGGGGCAGCTGAAAAACTGTTTTTT
CDR3 protein: CASSQGAAEKLFF
V gene: TRBV4-1
D gene: .
clone size: many
J gene: TRBJ1-4

CDR3 DNA: TGTGCCAGCAGCTTAGACGGGGGCTATGGCTACACCTTC
CDR3 protein: CASSLDGGYGYTF
V gene: TRBV7-2
D gene: .
clone size: .
J gene: TRBJ1-2

CDR3 DNA: TGTGCCAGCACCCGGACAGGGCGGGGTGACAATCAGCCCCAGCATTTT
CDR3 protein: CASTRTGRGDNQPQHF
V gene: TRBV21-1
D gene: .
clone size: .
J gene: TRBJ1-5

CDR3 DNA: TGCGCCAGCAGCTCCCCACCGCGGACAGTAGACTACGAGCAGTACTTC
CDR3 protein: CASSSPPRTVDYEQYF
V gene: TRBV4-1
D gene: .
clone size: .
J gene: TRBJ2-7

CDR3 DNA: TGTGCCAGCAGTGCCATCCGGGACCGACAAGAGACCCAGTACTTC
CDR3 protein: CASSAIRDRQETQYF
V gene: TRBV12-3/TRBV12-4
D gene: .
clone size: many
J gene: TRBJ2-5

CDR3 DNA: TGTGCCAGCAGCAAGGTTCGGGGGCTATTCTATGGCTACACCTTC
CDR3 protein: CASSKVRGLFYGYTF
V gene: TRBV7-9
D gene: .
clone size: many
J gene: TRBJ1-2

CDR3 DNA: TGTGCCAGCAGTTCCCGGGGGGGACCACTTTCCTACAATGAGCAGTTCTTC
CDR3 protein: CASSSRGGPLSYNEQFF
V gene: TRBV6-6
D gene: TRBD2
clone size: .
J gene: TRBJ2-1

CDR3 DNA: TGCAGTGCTTCGAGGAGCCCGGGAGAGACCCAGTACTTC
CDR3 protein: CSASRSPGETQYF
V gene: TRBV20-1
D gene: .
clone size: .
J gene: TRBJ2-5

CDR3 DNA: TGTGCCAGCAGGACAGGTTACGAGCAGTACTTC
CDR3 protein: CASRTGYEQYF
V gene: TRBV6-5
D gene: .
clone size: few
J gene: TRBJ2-7

CDR3 DNA: TGTGCCTGGAGTCTCTCGGGAGGGCCTCTCGGGCAGTTCTTC
CDR3 protein: CAWSLSGGPLGQFF
V gene: TRBV30
D gene: TRBD2
clone size: .
J gene: TRBJ2-1

CDR3 DNA: TGCAGTGCTAGTCAAGCGGGAGACACAGATACGCAGTATTTT
CDR3 protein: CSASQAGDTDTQYF
V gene: TRBV20-1
D gene: TRBD2
clone size: .
J gene: TRBJ2-3

CDR3 DNA: TGTGCCAGCAGCCAGGAGTCAGGGCAGGCCAACGTCCTGACTTTC
CDR3 protein: CASSQESGQANVLTF
V gene: TRBV7-8
D gene: .
clone size: many
J gene: TRBJ2-6

CDR3 DNA: TGTGCCAGCAGCCCGGCGATAGGTAGAGATACGCAGTATTTT
CDR3 protein: CASSPAIGRDTQYF
V gene: TRBV7-2
D gene: .
clone size: many
J gene: TRBJ2-3

CDR3 DNA: TGTGCCAGCAGCCAAGCTCTCGCAGGGGGACGCGAGACCCAGTACTTC
CDR3 protein: CASSQALAGGRETQYF
V gene: TRBV3-1
D gene: TRBD1
clone size: many
J gene: TRBJ2-5

CDR3 DNA: TGCGCCAGCAGCTTGCAGGCAGGGTTAGGCACTGAAGCTTTCTTT
CDR3 protein: CASSLQAGLGTEAFF
V gene: TRBV5-1
D gene: .
clone size: .
J gene: TRBJ1-1

CDR3 DNA: TGTGCCAGCAGCGAGGGACTAGTTGCAGATACGCAGTATTTT
CDR3 protein: CASSEGLVADTQYF
V gene: TRBV7-2
D gene: TRBD2
clone size: many
J gene: TRBJ2-3

CDR3 DNA: TGTGCCAGCAGTTTCATCGGGGCCACAGATACGCAGTATTTT
CDR3 protein: CASSFIGATDTQYF
V gene: TRBV12-3/TRBV12-4
D gene: .
clone size: .
J gene: TRBJ2-3

CDR3 DNA: TGCAGCGTTGGCGACAGCACCTACGAGCAGTACTTC
CDR3 protein: CSVGDSTYEQYF
V gene: TRBV29-1
D gene: .
clone size: few
J gene: TRBJ2-7

CDR3 DNA: TGTGCCAGCAGCGAGGACAGGGGCTACGAGCAGTACTTC
CDR3 protein: CASSEDRGYEQYF
V gene: TRBV5-6
D gene: TRBD1
clone size: .
J gene: TRBJ2-7

CDR3 DNA: TGTGCCAGCAGCGACGATAGTGGTGAGCAGTTCTTC
CDR3 protein: CASSDDSGEQFF
V gene: TRBV2
D gene: .
clone size: .
J gene: TRBJ2-1

CDR3 DNA: TGCAGTGCTAGAGATCTTGAGAGAGGCACAGATACGCAGTATTTT
CDR3 protein: CSARDLERGTDTQYF
V gene: TRBV20-1
D gene: .
clone size: once
J gene: TRBJ2-3

CDR3 DNA: TGTGCCAGCAGCTTAGGGGGACTCTGGTTCTTC
CDR3 protein: CASSLGGLWFF
V gene: TRBV7-9
D gene: .
clone size: many
J gene: TRBJ2-1

CDR3 DNA: TGTGCCAGCAGTTTAGGGGAGGATAGCACAGATACGCAGTATTTT
CDR3 protein: CASSLGEDSTDTQYF
V gene: TRBV12-3/TRBV12-4
D gene: .
clone size: many
J gene: TRBJ2-3

CDR3 DNA: TGCGCCAGCACCCAGACGACAGGGGGTTCCTACAATGAGCAGTTCTTC
CDR3 protein: CASTQTTGGSYNEQFF
V gene: TRBV5-1
D gene: TRBD1
clone size: many
J gene: TRBJ2-1

CDR3 DNA: TGCGCCAGCAGCTTGGCCGGGGGGCTGGTGGAGGCCCAGTACTTC
CDR3 protein: CASSLAGGLVEAQYF
V gene: TRBV5-1
D gene: .
clone size: many
J gene: TRBJ2-5

CDR3 DNA: TGTGCCAGCAGTTCGGGACAGGGCGAACAAGAGACCCAGTACTTC
CDR3 protein: CASSSGQGEQETQYF
V gene: TRBV28
D gene: TRBD1
clone size: many
J gene: TRBJ2-5

CDR3 DNA: TGTGCCAGCAGCCTACAGGGGGCAGTTGGAACAGATACGCAGTATTTT
CDR3 protein: CASSLQGAVGTDTQYF
V gene: TRBV7-3
D gene: TRBD1
clone size: .
J gene: TRBJ2-3

CDR3 DNA: TGTGCCAGCTCAGGACAGAGGAACACTGAAGCTTTCTTT
CDR3 protein: CASSGQRNTEAFF
V gene: TRBV18
D gene: .
clone size: few
J gene: TRBJ1-1

CDR3 DNA: TGCGCCAGCAGCTGGGACAGGTCGAACACTGAAGCTTTCTTT
CDR3 protein: CASSWDRSNTEAFF
V gene: TRBV5-1
D gene: TRBD1
clone size: few
J gene: TRBJ1-1

CDR3 DNA: TGTGCCAGCAGTGAAAAAAGTACACCTGATACGCAGTATTTT
CDR3 protein: CASSEKSTPDTQYF
V gene: TRBV6-1
D gene: .
clone size: many
J gene: TRBJ2-3

CDR3 DNA: TGCGCCAGCAGCCAAGATGCGGGACTCCCCGGCGAGCAGTACTTC
CDR3 protein: CASSQDAGLPGEQYF
V gene: TRBV4-3
D gene: .
clone size: .
J gene: TRBJ2-7

CDR3 DNA: TGTGCCAGCAGCAAGGGACAGGGGAACACTGAAGCTTTCTTT
CDR3 protein: CASSKGQGNTEAFF
V gene: TRBV12-3/TRBV12-4
D gene: TRBD1
clone size: many
J gene: TRBJ1-1

CDR3 DNA: TGTGCCACCAAGAACAGCGGAACGAACACCGGGGAGCTGTTTTTT
CDR3 protein: CATKNSGTNTGELFF
V gene: TRBV6-6
D gene: .
clone size: .
J gene: TRBJ2-2

CDR3 DNA: TGTGCCAGCAGCCTATGGGGGACGGATAGCAATCAGCCCCAGCATTTT
CDR3 protein: CASSLWGTDSNQPQHF
V gene: TRBV5-6
D gene: .
clone size: many
J gene: TRBJ1-5

CDR3 DNA: TGTGCCAGCAGCGCCGGGGATCGTGTACAAGAGACCCAGTACTTC
CDR3 protein: CASSAGDRVQETQYF
V gene: TRBV5-5
D gene: .
clone size: .
J gene: TRBJ2-5

CDR3 DNA: TGCAGTGCTAGAGATCCGGCTAGAGGGCTGTTTTTT
CDR3 protein: CSARDPARGLFF
V gene: TRBV20-1
D gene: .
clone size: many
J gene: TRBJ1-4

CDR3 DNA: TGTGCCAGCAGCTTTCTTACAGGGCCCACCGGGGAGCTGTTTTTT
CDR3 protein: CASSFLTGPTGELFF
V gene: TRBV27
D gene: .
clone size: .
J gene: TRBJ2-2

CDR3 DNA: TGTGCCAGCGGTGAATCTAGCGGGGCAGAAGGGACCCAGTACTTC
CDR3 protein: CASGESSGAEGTQYF
V gene: TRBV6-4
D gene: TRBD2
clone size: .
J gene: TRBJ2-5

CDR3 DNA: TGTGCCAGCAGCGCAGACAGGAACTATGGCTACACCTTC
CDR3 protein: CASSADRNYGYTF
V gene: TRBV6-5
D gene: .
clone size: many
J gene: TRBJ1-2

CDR3 DNA: TGTGCCAGCAGCTTAGCCCTCTGGTCAGATACGCAGTATTTT
CDR3 protein: CASSLALWSDTQYF
V gene: TRBV7-3
D gene: .
clone size: many
J gene: TRBJ2-3

CDR3 DNA: TGTGCCATCAGCAGCCCTAGGGGCGAGCAGTACTTC
CDR3 protein: CAISSPRGEQYF
V gene: TRBV10-3
D gene: .
clone size: .
J gene: TRBJ2-7

CDR3 DNA: TGCAGTGCTAGGGCGAGGACTGAAGCTTTCTTT
CDR3 protein: CSARARTEAFF
V gene: TRBV20-1
D gene: .
clone size: few
J gene: TRBJ1-1

CDR3 DNA: TGTGCCAGCAGTTGCAAAGGAGCAGATGCGCAGTATTTT
CDR3 protein: CASSCKGADAQYF
V gene: TRBV12-3/TRBV12-4
D gene: .
clone size: .
J gene: TRBJ2-3

CDR3 DNA: TGCAGTGCTGGGCCGGGACAGGGACATCAGCCCCAGCATTTT
CDR3 protein: CSAGPGQGHQPQHF
V gene: TRBV20-1
D gene: TRBD1
clone size: many
J gene: TRBJ1-5

CDR3 DNA: TGCAGTGCTAGGAGTAATAGCGCGGGGACCCAGTTCTTC
CDR3 protein: CSARSNSAGTQFF
V gene: TRBV20-1
D gene: .
clone size: once
J gene: TRBJ2-1

CDR3 DNA: TGTGCCAGCAGTTTCGCCAGGGGAGGAGAGACCCAGTACTTC
CDR3 protein: CASSFARGGETQYF
V gene: TRBV28
D gene: .
clone size: many
J gene: TRBJ2-5

CDR3 DNA: TGCGCCAGCAGCCAAGGACAGGGGACTGGAAACACCATATATTTT
CDR3 protein: CASSQGQGTGNTIYF
V gene: TRBV4-1
D gene: TRBD1
clone size: .
J gene: TRBJ1-3

CDR3 DNA: TGTGCCAGCAGTCCTTTCACAGGGTCCTACGGCTACACCTTC
CDR3 protein: CASSPFTGSYGYTF
V gene: TRBV27
D gene: .
clone size: many
J gene: TRBJ1-2

CDR3 DNA: TGCGCCAGCAGCTTTGGCGGGAATAGAAGGGATGAAAAACGGTTTTTT
CDR3 protein: CASSFGGNRRDEKRFF
V gene: TRBV5-1
D gene: .
clone size: .
J gene: TRBJ1-4

CDR3 DNA: TGCGCCAGCAGCCTGAAGCCCAGGGTCATTCAGTACTTC
CDR3 protein: CASSLKPRVIQYF
V gene: TRBV5-1
D gene: .
clone size: .
J gene: TRBJ2-4